One and the same sample provided the 2 T cell receptor beta chains below, sequenced in a study of blood T cell repertoires in COVID-19. TCRdb keeps only in-frame clones here, not all; method: immunoSEQ multiplex PCR. The table records some 50,000 clones, about nine tenths of them present only once. The specimen sequenced was peripheral blood. All receptors derive from a man aged 50-59 years with active COVID-19.

This clone was found once. The V gene is TRBV28, the J gene TRBJ1-3; D is uncertain. V was pared by 6 bases and J by 0 bases, with 15 bases between. The CDR3 extends over 16 amino acids. Germline CDR1 reads MDHEN; CDR2 reads SYDVKM. The CDR3 sequence is CASSSLGSSSGNTIYF. DNA of the CDR3: TGTGCCAGCAGCAGCCTAGGCAGCAGCTCTGGAAACACCATATATTTT.

The gene calls are TRBV10-2 and TRBJ2-1, with TRBD2 identical over 7 bases. The CDR3 length is 15 residues. Germline CDR1 WSHSY, CDR2 SAAADI. With 0 bases clipped from V and 6 bases from J, the junction kept 5 bases outside the gene matches. CDR3 DNA: TGCGCCAGCAGTGAGTCAGAGCGGGGACCCAATGAGCAGTTCTTC. This translates into CASSESERGPNEQFF.